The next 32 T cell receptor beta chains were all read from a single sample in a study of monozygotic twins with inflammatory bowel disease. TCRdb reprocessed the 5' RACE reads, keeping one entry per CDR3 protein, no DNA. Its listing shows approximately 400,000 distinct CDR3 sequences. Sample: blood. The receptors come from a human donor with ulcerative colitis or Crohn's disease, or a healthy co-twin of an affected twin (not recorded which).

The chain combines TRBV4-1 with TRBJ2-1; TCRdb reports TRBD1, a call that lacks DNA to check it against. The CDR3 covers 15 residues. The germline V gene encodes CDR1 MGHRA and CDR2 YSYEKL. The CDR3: CASSQLGQGIGEQFF.

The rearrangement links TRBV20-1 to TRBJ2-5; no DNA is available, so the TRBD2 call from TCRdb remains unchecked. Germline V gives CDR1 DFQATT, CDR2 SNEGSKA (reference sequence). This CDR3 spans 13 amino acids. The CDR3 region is CSAAGLAQETQYF.

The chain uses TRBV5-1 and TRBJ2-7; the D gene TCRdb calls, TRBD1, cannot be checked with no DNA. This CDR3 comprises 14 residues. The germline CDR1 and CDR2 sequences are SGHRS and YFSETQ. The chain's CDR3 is CASSRPDTTYEQYF. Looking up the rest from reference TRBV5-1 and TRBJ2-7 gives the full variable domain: KAGVTQTPRYLIKTRGQQVTLSCSPISGHRSVSWYQQTPGQGLQFLFEYFSETQRNKGNFPGRFSGRQFSNSRSEMNVSTLELGDSALYLCASSRPDTTYEQYFGPGTRLTVT.

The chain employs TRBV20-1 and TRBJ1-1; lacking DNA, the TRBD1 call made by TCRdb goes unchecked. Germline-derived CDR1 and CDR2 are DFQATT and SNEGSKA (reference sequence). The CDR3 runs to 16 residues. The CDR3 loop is CSARDGQGALRTEAFF.

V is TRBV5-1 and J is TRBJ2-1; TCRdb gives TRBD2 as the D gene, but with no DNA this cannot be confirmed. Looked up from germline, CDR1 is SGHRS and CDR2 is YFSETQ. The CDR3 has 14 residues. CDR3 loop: CASLRTEGGDEQFF.

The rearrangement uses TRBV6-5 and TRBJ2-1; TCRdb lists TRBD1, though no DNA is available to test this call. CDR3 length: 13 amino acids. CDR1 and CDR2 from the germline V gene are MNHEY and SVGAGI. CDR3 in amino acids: CASSYPPRNEQFF.

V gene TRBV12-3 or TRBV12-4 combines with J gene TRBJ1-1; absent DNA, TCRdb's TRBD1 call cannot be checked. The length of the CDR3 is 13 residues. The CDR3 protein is CASADSLNTEAFF.

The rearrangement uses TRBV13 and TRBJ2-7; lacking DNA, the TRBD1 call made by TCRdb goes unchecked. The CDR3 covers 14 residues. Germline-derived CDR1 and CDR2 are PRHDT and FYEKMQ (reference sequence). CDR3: CASSSQGNGYEQYF.

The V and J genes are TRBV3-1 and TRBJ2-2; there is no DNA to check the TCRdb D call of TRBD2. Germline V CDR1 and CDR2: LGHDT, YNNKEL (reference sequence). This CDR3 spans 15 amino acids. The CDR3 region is CASSQGAGATGELFF.

CDR3 in amino acids: CASSILAGTYNEQFF. The chain links TRBV11-2 to TRBJ2-1; TCRdb lists TRBD2, though no DNA is available to test this call. The CDR3 is 15 residues long. Germline loops: CDR1 SGHAT, CDR2 FQNNGV.

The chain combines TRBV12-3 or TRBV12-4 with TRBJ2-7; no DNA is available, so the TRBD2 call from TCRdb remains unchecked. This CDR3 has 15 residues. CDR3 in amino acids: CASSLHGGDVREQYF.

This CDR3 is CASSLAGGVFEAFF. The chain couples TRBV11-1 to TRBJ1-1. The CDR3 length is 14 residues. Per germline, CDR1 SGHAT and CDR2 FQDESV (reference sequence).

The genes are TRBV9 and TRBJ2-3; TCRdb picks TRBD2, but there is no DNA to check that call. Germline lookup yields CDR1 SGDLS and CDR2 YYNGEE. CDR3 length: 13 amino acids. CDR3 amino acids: CASSVDGRDTQYF.

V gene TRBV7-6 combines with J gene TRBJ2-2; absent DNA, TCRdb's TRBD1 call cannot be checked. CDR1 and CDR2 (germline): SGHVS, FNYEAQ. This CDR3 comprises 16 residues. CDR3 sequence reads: CASSLSPQGKGGELFF.

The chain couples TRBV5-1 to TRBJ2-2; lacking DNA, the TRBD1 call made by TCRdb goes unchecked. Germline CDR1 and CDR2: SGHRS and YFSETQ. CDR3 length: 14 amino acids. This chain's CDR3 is CASSPTGNTGELFF.

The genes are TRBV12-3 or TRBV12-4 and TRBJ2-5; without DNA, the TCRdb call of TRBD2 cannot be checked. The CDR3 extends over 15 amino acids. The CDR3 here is CASSTRLAGVETQYF.

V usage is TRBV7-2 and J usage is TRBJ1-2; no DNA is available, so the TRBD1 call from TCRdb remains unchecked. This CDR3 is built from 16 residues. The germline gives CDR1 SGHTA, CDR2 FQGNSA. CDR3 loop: CASSLTGGTSNYGYTF.

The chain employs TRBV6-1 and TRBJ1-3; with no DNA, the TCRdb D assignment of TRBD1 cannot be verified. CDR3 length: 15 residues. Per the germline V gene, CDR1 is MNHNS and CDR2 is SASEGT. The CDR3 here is CASSKTGYSGNTIYF.

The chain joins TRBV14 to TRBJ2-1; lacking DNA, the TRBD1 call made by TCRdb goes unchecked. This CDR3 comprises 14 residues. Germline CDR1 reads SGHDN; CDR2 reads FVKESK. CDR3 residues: CASSQLGGANEQFF.

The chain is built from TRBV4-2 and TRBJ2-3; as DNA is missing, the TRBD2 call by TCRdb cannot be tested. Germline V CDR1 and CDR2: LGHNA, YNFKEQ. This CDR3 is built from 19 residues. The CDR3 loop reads CASSEMGTSGGQDTDTQYF.

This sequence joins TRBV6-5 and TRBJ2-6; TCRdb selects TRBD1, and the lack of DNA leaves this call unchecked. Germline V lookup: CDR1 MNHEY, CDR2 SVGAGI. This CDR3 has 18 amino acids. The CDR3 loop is CASSYSRTGVSGANVLTF.

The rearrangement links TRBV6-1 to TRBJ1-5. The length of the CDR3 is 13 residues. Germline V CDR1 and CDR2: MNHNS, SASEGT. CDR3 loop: CASSGRGNQPQHF.

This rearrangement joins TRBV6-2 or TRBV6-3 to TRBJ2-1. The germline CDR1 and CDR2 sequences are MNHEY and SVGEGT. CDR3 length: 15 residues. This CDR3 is CASSRRREGLNEQFF.

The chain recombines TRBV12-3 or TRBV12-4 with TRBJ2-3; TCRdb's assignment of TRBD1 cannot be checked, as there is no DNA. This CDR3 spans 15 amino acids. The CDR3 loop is CASSFAGQGGDTQYF.

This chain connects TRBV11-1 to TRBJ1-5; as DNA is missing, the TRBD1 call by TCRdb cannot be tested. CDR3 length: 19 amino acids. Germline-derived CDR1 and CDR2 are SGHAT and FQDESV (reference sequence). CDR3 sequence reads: CASSSLQGEGPIGNQPQHF.

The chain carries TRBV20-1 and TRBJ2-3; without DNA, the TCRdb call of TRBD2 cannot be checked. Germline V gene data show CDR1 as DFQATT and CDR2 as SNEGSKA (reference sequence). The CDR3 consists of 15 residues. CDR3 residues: CSARLLAGASDTQYF.

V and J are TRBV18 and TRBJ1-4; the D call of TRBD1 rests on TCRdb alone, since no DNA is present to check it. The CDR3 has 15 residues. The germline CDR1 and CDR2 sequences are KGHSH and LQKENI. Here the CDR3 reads CASSQGQGAQEKLFF.

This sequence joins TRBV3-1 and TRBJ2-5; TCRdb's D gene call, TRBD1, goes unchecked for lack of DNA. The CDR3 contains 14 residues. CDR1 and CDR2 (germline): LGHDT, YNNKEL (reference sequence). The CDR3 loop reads CASSDTGGQETQYF.

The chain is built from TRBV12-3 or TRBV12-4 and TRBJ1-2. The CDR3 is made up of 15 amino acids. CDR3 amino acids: CASSLKASANYGYTF.

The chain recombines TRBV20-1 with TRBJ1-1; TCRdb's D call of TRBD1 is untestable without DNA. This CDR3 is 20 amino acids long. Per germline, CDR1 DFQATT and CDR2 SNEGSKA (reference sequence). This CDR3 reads CSAFKPLYWTGASMNTEAFF.

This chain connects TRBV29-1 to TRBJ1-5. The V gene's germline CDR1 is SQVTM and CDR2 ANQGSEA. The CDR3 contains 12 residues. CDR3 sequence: CSVSGEGQPQHF.

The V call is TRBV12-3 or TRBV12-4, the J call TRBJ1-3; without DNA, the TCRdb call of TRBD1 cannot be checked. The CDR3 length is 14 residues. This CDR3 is CASSRQGGRNTIYF.